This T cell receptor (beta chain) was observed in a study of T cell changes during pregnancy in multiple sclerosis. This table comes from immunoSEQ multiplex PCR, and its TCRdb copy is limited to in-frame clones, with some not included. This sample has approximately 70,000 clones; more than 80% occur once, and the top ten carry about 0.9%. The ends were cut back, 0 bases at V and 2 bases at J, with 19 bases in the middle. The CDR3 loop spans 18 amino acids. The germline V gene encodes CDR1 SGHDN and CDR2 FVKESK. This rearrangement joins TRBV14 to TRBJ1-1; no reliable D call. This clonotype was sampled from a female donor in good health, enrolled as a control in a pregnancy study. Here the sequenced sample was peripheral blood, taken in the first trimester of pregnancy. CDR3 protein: CASSQDILHRKANTEAFF. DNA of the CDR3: TGTGCCAGCAGCCAAGATATTCTGCACCGAAAAGCAAACACTGAAGCTTTCTTT.